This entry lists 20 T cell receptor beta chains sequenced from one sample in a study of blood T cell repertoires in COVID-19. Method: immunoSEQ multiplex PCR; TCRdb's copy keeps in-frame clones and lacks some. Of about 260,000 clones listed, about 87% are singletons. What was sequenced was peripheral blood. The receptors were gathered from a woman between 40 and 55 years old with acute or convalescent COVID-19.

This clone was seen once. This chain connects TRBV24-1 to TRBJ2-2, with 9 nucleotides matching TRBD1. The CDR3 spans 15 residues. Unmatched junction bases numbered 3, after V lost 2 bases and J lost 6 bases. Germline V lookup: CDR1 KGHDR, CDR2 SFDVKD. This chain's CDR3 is CATSDSRQGAGELFF. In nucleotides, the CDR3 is TGTGCCACCAGTGATTCCCGACAGGGGGCCGGGGAGCTGTTTTTT.

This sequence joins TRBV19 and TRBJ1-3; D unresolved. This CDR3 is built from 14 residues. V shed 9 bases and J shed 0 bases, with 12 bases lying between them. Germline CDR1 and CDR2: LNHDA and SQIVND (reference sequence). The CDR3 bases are TGTGCCAGCTCCCTACTTAGCTCTGGAAACACCATATATTTT. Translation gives CASSLLSSGNTIYF.

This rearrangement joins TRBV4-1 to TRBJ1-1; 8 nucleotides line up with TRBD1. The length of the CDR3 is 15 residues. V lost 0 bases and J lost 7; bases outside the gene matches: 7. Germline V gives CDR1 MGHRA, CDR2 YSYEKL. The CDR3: CASSQEGRGHDEAFF. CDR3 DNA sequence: TGCGCCAGCAGCCAAGAAGGCAGGGGGCATGATGAAGCTTTCTTT.

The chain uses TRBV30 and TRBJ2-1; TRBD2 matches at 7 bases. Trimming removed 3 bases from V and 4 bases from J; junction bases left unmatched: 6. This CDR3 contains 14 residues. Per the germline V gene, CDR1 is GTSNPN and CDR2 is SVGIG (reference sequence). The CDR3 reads CAWRAWEGYNEQFF. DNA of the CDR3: TGTGCCTGGAGGGCGTGGGAGGGTTACAATGAGCAGTTCTTC.

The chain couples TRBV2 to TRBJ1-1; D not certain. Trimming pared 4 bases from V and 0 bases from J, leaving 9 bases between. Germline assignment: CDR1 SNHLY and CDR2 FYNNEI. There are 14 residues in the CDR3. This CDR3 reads CASSAREMNTEAFF. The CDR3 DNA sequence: TGTGCCAGCAGTGCCCGGGAGATGAACACTGAAGCTTTCTTT.

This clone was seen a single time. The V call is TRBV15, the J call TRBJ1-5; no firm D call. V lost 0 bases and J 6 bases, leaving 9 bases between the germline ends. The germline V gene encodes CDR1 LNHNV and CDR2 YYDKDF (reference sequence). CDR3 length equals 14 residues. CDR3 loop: CATSREASGQPQHF. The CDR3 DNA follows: TGTGCCACCAGCAGAGAGGCATCGGGTCAGCCCCAGCATTTT.

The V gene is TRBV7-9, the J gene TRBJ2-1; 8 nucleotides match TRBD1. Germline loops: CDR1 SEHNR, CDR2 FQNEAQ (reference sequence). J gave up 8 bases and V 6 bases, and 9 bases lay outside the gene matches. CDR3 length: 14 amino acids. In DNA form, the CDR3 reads TGTGCCAGCAGTCGAGGACAGGGTTTTCATGAGCAGTTCTTC. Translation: CASSRGQGFHEQFF.

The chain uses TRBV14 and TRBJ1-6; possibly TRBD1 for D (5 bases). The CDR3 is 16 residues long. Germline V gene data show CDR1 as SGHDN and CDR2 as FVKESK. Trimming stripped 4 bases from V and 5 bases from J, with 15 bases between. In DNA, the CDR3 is TGTGCCAGCAGCCCGGGGGGAGGGCGTAATAATTCACCCCTCCACTTT. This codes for CASSPGGGRNNSPLHF.

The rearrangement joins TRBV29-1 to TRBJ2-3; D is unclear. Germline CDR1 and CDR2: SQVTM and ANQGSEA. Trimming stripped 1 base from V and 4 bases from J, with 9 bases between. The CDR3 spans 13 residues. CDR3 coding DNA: TGCAGCGTTGAAGTGGGCAGTTCAGATACGCAGTATTTT. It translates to CSVEVGSSDTQYF.

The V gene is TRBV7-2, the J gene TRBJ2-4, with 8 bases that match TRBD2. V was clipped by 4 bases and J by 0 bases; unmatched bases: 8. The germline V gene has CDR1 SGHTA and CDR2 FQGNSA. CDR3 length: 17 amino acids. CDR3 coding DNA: TGTGCCAGCAGCTCTTCGGGCGGGGGGTTAGCCAAAAACATTCAGTACTTC. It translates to CASSSSGGGLAKNIQYF.

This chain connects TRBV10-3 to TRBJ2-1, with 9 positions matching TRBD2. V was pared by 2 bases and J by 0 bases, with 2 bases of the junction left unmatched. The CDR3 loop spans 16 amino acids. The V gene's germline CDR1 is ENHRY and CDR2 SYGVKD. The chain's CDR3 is CAISEASGASYNEQFF. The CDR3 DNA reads TGTGCCATCAGTGAGGCTAGCGGGGCCTCCTACAATGAGCAGTTCTTC.

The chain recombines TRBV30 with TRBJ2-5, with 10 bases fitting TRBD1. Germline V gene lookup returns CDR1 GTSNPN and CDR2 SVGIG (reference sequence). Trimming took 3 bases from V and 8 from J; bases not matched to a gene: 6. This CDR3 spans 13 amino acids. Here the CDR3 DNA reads TGTGCCTGGAGCGACAGGGGGCTGGTTACCCAGTACTTC. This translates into CAWSDRGLVTQYF.

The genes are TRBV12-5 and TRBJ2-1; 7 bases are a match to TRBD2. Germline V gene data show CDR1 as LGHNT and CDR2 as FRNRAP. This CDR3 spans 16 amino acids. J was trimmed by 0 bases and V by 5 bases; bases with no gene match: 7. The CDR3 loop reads CASGPPAGSSYNEQFF. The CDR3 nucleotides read TGTGCTAGTGGTCCCCCAGCGGGGAGCTCCTACAATGAGCAGTTCTTC.

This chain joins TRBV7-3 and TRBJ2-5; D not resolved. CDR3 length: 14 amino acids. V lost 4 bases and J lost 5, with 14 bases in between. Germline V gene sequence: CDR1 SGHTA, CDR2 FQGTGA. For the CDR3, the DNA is TGTGCCAGCAGCTCAGCTGCAGGAATGGAGACCCAGTACTTC. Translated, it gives CASSSAAGMETQYF.

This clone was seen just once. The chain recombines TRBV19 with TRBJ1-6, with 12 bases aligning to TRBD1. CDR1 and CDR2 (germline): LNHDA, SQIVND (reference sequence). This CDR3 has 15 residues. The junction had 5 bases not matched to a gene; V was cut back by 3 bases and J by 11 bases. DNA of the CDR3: TGTGCCAGTAGTATGGGGACAGGGGGCTTAACACCCCTCCACTTT. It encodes CASSMGTGGLTPLHF.

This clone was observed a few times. CDR3: CASRSEGDTNSPLHF. The CDR3 nucleotides are TGTGCCAGCCGATCTGAAGGGGACACTAATTCACCCCTCCACTTT. The chain links TRBV21-1 to TRBJ1-6; TRBD1 reflects the table's D call only, with no check against the DNA. TRBV21-1 is listed as a pseudogene. The CDR3 extends over 15 amino acids.

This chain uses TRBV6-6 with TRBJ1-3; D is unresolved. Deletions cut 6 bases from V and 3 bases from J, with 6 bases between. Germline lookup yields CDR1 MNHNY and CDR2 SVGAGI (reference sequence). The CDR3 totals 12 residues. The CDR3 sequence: CASRSGGNTIYF. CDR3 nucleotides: TGTGCCAGCAGGAGTGGTGGAAACACCATATATTTT.

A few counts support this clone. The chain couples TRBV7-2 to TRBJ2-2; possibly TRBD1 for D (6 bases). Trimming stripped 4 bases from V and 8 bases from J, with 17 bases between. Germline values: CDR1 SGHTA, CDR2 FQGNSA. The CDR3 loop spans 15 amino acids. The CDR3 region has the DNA TGTGCCAGCAGCTCAGCCGGGACAAAGCCGGGGGAGCTGTTTTTT. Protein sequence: CASSSAGTKPGELFF.

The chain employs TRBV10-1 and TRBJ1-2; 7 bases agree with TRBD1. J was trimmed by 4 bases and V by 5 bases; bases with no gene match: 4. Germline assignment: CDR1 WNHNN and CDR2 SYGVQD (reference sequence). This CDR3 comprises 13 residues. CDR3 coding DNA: TGCGCCAGCAGTTTAGACAGGGCCTATGGCTACACCTTC. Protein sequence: CASSLDRAYGYTF.

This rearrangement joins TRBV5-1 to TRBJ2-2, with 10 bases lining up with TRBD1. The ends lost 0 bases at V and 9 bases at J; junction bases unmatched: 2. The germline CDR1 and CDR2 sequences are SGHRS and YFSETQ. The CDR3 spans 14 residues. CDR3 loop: CASSLETGGRELFF. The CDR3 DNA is TGCGCCAGCAGCTTGGAGACAGGGGGCAGGGAGCTGTTTTTT. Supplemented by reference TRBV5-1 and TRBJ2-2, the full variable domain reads KAGVTQTPRYLIKTRGQQVTLSCSPISGHRSVSWYQQTPGQGLQFLFEYFSETQRNKGNFPGRFSGRQFSNSRSEMNVSTLELGDSALYLCASSLETGGRELFFGEGSRLTVL.